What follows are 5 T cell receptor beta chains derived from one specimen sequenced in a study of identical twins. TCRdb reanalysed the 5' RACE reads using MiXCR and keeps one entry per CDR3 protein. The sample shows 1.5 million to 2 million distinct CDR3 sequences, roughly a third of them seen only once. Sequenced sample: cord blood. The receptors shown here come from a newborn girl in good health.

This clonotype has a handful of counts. CDR3 DNA: TGTGCCAGCAGTTTTTATCTCTCAGGACTGGCAGATACGCAGTATTTT. Its protein product is CASSFYLSGLADTQYF. The chain joins TRBV27 to TRBJ2-3, with TRBD2 as a possible D gene (5 bases). Germline CDR1 reads MNHEY; CDR2 reads SMNVEV (reference sequence). The CDR3 loop spans 16 amino acids. The V and J ends lost 3 bases and 4 bases respectively, with 17 bases between them.

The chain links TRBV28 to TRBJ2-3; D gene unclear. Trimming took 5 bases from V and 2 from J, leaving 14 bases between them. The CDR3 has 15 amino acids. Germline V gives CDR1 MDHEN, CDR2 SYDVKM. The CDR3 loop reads CASSNPYFHTDTQYF. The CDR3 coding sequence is TGTGCCAGCAGTAATCCCTATTTTCACACAGATACGCAGTATTTT.

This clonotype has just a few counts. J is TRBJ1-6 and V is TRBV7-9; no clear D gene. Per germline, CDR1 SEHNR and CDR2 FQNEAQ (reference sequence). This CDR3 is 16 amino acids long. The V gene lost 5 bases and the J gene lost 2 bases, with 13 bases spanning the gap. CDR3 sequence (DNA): TGTGCCAGCAGCCTATGGAGGGCAGCCTATAATTCACCCCTCCACTTT. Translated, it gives CASSLWRAAYNSPLHF.

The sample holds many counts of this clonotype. The CDR3 nucleotides read TGCAGTGCTAGGGGACTAGCGGGAGGTTCCTACGAGCAGTACTTC. It translates to CSARGLAGGSYEQYF. The gene calls are TRBV20-1 and TRBJ2-7; TRBD2 matches at 15 bases. V shed 3 bases, J shed 1 base, and the junction held 1 base outside the gene matches. The CDR3 has 15 residues. The germline CDR1 and CDR2 sequences are DFQATT and SNEGSKA (reference sequence).

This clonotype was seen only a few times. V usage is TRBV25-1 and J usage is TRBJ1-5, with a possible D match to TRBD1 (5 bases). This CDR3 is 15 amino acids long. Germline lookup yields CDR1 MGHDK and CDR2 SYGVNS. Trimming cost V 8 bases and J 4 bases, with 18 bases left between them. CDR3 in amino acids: CASYLRDGRNQPQHF. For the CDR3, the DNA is TGTGCCAGCTACCTCCGGGACGGGAGGAATCAGCCCCAGCATTTT.